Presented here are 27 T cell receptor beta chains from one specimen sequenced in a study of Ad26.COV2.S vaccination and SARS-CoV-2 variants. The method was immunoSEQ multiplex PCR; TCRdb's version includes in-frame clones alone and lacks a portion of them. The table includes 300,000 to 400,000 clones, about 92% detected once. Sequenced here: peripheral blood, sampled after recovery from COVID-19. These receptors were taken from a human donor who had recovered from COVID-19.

In DNA form, the CDR3 reads TGCGCCAGCAGTGAGTCTGGGAGGGTAGATGAAAAACTGTTTTTT. It specifies CASSESGRVDEKLFF. The V call is TRBV10-2, the J call TRBJ1-4; D gene ambiguous. Trimming pared 0 bases from V and 6 bases from J, leaving 11 bases between. The CDR3 sequence is 15 residues long. Germline V gene sequence: CDR1 WSHSY, CDR2 SAAADI.

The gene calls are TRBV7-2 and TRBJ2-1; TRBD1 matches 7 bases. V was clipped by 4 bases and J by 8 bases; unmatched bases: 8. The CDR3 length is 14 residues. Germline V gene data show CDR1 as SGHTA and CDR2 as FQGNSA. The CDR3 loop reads CASSSRQGWDEQFF. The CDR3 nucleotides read TGTGCCAGCAGCTCCCGACAGGGTTGGGATGAGCAGTTCTTC.

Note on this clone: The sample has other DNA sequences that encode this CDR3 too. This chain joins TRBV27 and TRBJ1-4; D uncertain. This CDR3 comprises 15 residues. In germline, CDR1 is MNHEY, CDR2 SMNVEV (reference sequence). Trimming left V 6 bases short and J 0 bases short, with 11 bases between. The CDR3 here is CASSPWAATNEKLFF. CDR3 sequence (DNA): TGTGCCAGCAGCCCGTGGGCAGCAACTAATGAAAAACTGTTTTTT.

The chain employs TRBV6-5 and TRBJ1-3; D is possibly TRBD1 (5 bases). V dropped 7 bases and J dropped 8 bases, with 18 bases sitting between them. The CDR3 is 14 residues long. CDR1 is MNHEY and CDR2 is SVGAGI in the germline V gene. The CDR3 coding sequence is TGTGCCAGCACCCTGGGGACGTTGATGGACACCATATATTTT. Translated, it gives CASTLGTLMDTIYF.

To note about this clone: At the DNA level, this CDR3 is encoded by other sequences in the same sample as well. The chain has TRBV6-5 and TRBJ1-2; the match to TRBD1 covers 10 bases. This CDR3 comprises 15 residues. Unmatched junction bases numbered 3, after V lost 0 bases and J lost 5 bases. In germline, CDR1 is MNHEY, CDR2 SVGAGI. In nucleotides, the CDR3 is TGTGCCAGCAGTTACTCGACAGGGGGCACTTATGGCTACACCTTC. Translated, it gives CASSYSTGGTYGYTF.

The CDR3 sequence: CASSLDTVLNSPLHF. In DNA form, the CDR3 reads TGTGCCAGCAGCCTCGATACAGTTTTAAATTCACCCCTCCACTTT. The gene calls are TRBV27 and TRBJ1-6; D gene ambiguous. Germline V gene lookup returns CDR1 MNHEY and CDR2 SMNVEV (reference sequence). The germline V and J ends were trimmed by 6 bases and 7 bases, with 16 bases remaining between them. The CDR3 has 15 amino acids.

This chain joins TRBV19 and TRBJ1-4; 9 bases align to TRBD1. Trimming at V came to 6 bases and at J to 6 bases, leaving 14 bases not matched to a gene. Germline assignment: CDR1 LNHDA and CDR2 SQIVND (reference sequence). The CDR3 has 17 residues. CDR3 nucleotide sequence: TGTGCCAGTAGCTCGACAACGGGACAGGGAATGGATGAAAAACTGTTTTTT. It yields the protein CASSSTTGQGMDEKLFF. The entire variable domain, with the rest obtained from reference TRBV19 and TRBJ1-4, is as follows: DGGITQSPKYLFRKEGQNVTLSCEQNLNHDAMYWYRQDPGQGLRLIYYSQIVNDFQKGDIAEGYSVSREKKESFPLTVTSAQKNPTAFYLCASSSTTGQGMDEKLFFGSGTQLSVL.

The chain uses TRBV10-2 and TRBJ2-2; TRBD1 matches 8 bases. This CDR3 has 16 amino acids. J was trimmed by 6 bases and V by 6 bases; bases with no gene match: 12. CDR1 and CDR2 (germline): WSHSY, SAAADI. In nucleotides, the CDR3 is TGCGCCAGCAGGGAAAACGGACAGGGTCGGGCCGGGGAGCTGTTTTTT. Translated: CASRENGQGRAGELFF.

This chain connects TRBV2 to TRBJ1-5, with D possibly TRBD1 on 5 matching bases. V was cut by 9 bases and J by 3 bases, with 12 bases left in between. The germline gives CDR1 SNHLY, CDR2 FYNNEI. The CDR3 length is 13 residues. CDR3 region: CASDLGTNQPQHF. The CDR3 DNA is TGTGCCAGTGACCTAGGGACCAATCAGCCCCAGCATTTT.

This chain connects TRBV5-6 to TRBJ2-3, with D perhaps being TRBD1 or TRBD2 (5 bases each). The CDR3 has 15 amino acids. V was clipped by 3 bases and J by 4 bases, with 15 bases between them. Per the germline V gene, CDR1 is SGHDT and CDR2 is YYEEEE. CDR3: CASSWGNGPADTQYF. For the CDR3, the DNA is TGTGCCAGCAGCTGGGGGAATGGGCCCGCAGATACGCAGTATTTT.

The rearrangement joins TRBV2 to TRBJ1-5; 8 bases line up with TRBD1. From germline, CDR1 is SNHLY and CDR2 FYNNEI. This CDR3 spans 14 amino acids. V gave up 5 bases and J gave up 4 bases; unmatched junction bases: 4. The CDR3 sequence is CASSRGQGNQPQHF. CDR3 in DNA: TGTGCCAGCAGTAGAGGACAGGGTAATCAGCCCCAGCATTTT.

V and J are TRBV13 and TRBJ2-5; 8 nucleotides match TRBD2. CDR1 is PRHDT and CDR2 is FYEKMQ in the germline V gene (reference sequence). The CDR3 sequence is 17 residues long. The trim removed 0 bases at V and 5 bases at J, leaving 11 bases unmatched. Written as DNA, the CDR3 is TGTGCCAGCAGCTTAGGGGTCGGGACTAGTGAAGGGGAGACCCAGTACTTC. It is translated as CASSLGVGTSEGETQYF.

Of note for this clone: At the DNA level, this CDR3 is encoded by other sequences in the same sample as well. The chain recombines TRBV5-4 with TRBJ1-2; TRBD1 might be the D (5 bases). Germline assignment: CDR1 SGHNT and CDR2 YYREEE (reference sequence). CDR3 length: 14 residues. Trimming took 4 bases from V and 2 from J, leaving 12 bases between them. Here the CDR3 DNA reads TGTGCCAGCAGCCCGGGAGGGGCCAACTATGGCTACACCTTC. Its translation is CASSPGGANYGYTF.

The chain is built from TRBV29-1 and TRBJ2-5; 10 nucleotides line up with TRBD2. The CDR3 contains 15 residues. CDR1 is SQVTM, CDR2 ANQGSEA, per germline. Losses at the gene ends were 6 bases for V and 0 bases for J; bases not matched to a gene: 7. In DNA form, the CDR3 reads TGCAGCGTGGAGCCTAGCGGGGGCAACCAAGAGACCCAGTACTTC. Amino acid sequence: CSVEPSGGNQETQYF.

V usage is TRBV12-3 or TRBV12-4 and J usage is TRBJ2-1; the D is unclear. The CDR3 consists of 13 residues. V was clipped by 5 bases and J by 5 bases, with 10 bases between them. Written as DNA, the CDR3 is TGTGCCAGCAGTCAACGACCAAACAATGAGCAGTTCTTC. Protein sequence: CASSQRPNNEQFF.

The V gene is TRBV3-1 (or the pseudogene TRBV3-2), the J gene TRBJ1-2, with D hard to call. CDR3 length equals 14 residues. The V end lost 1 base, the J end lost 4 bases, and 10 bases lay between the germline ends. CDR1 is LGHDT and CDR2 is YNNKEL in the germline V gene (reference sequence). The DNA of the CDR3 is TGTGCCAGCAGCCAAGGCCCTAGTGGCTATGGCTACACCTTC. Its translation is CASSQGPSGYGYTF.

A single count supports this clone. The CDR3 protein is CASSQPDQYNEQFF. DNA of the CDR3: TGTGCCAGCAGCCAACCGGACCAGTACAATGAGCAGTTCTTC. The V gene is TRBV3-1 (or the pseudogene TRBV3-2), the J gene TRBJ2-1; D is undetermined. The CDR3 is 14 residues long. Germline V gene lookup returns CDR1 LGHDT and CDR2 YNNKEL (reference sequence). Trimming cost V 2 bases and J 4 bases, with 9 bases left between them.

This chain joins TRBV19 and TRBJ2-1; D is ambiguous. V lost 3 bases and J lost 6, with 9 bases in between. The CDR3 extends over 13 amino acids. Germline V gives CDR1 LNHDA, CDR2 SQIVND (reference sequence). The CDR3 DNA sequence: TGTGCCAGTAGTATTCCCCTCCGCAATGAGCAGTTCTTC. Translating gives CASSIPLRNEQFF.

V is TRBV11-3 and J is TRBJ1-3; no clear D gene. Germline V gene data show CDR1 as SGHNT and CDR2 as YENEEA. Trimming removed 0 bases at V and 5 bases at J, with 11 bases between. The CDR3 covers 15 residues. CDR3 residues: CASSLDSVSRNTIYF. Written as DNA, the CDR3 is TGTGCCAGCAGCTTAGATTCGGTATCAAGAAACACCATATATTTT.

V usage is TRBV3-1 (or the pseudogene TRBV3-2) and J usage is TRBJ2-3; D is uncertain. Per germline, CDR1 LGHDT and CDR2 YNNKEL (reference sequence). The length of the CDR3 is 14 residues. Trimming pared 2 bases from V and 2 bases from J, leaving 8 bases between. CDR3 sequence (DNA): TGTGCCAGCAGCCAATTACGTTCCACAGATACGCAGTATTTT. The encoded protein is CASSQLRSTDTQYF.

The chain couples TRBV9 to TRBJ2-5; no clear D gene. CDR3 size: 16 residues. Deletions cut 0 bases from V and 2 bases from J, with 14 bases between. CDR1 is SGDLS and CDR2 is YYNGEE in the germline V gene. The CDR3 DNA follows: TGTGCCAGCAGCGTAGGTATATCGCAGTCGCAAGAGACCCAGTACTTC. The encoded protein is CASSVGISQSQETQYF.

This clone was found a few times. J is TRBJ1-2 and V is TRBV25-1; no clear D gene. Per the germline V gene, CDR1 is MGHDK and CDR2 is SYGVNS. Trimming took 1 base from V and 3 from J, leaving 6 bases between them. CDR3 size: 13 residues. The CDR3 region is CASSESVDYGYTF. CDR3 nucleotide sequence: TGTGCCAGCAGTGAATCTGTAGACTATGGCTACACCTTC.

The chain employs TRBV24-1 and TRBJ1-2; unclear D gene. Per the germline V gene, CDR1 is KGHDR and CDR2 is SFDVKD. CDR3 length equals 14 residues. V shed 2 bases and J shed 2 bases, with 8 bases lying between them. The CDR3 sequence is CATSDSYTNYGYTF. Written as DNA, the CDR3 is TGTGCCACCAGTGATTCGTACACGAACTATGGCTACACCTTC.

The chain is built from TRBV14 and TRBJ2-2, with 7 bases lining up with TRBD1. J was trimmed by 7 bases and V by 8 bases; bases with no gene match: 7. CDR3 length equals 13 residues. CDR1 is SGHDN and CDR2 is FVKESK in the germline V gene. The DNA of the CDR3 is TGTGCCAGCTTCGACAGGGTCCACGGGGAGCTGTTTTTT. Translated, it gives CASFDRVHGELFF.

CDR3 bases: TGTGCCAGCAGCTTAGAAGGGTCGCGCACCGGGGAGCTGTTTTTT. Protein: CASSLEGSRTGELFF. The rearrangement links TRBV7-2 to TRBJ2-2; D is ambiguous. Germline CDR1 and CDR2: SGHTA and FQGNSA. CDR3 length equals 15 residues. V shed 1 base and J shed 4 bases, with 10 bases lying between them.

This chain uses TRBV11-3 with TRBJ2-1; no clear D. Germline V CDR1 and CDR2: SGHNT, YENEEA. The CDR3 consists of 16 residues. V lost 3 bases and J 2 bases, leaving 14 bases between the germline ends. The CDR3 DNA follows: TGTGCCAGCAGCTTCAGAAGTCCCGGAACCTACAATGAGCAGTTCTTC. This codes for CASSFRSPGTYNEQFF. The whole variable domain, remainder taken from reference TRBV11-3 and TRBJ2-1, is EAGVVQSPRYKIIEKKQPVAFWCNPISGHNTLYWYLQNLGQGPELLIRYENEEAVDDSQLPKDRFSAERLKGVDSTLKIQPAELGDSAVYLCASSFRSPGTYNEQFFGPGTRLTVL.

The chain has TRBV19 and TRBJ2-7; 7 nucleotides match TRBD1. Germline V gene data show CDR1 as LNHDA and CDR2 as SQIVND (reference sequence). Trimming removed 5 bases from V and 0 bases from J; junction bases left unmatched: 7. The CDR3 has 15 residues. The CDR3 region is CASSLRDSPSYEQYF. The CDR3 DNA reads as TGTGCCAGTAGTCTCCGGGACAGTCCCTCCTACGAGCAGTACTTC.